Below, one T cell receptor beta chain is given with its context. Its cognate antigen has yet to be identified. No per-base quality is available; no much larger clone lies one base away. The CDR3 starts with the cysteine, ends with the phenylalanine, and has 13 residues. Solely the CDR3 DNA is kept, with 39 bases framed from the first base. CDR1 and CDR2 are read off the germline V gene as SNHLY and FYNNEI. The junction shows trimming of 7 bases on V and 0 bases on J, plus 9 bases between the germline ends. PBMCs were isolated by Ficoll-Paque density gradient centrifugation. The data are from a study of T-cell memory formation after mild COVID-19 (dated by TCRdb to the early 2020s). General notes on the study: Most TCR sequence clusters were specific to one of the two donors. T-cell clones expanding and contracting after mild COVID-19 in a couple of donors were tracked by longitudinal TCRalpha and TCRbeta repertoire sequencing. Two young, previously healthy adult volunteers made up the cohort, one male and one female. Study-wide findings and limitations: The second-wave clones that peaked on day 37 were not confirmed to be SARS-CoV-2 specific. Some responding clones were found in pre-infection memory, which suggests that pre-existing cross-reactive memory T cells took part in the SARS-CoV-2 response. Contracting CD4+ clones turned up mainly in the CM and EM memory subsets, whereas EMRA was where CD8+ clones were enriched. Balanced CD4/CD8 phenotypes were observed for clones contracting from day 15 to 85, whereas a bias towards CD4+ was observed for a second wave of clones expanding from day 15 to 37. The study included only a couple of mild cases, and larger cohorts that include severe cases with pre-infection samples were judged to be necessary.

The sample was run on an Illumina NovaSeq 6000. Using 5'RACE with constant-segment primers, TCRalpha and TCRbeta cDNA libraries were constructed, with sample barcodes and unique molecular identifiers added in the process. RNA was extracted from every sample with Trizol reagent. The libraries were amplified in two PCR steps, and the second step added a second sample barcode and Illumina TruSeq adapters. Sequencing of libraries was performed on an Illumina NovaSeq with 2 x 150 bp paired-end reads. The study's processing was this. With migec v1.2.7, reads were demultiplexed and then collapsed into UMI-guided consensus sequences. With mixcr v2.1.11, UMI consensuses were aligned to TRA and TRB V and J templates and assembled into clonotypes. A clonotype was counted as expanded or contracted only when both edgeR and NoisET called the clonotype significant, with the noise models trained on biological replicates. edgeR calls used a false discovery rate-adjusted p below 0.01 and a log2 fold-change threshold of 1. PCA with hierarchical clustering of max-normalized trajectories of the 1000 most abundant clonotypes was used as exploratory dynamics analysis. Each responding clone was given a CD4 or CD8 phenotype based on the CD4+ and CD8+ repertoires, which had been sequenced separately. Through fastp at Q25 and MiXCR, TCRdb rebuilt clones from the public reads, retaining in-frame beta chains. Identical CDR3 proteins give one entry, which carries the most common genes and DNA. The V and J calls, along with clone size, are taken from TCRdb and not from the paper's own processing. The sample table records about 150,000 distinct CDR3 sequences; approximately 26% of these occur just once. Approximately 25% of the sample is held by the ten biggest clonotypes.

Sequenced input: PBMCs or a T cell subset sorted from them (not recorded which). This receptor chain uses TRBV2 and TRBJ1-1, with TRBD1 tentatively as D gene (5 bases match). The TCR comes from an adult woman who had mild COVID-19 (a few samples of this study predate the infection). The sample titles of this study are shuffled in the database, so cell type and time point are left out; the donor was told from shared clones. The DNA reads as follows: TGTGCCAGCACTCGGGGCCTGAACACTGAAGCTTTCTTT. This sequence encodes CASTRGLNTEAFF. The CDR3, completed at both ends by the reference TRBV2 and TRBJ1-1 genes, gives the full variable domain EPEVTQTPSHQVTQMGQEVILRCVPISNHLYFYWYRQILGQKVEFLVSFYNNEISEKSEIFDDQFSVERPDGSNFTLKIRSTKLEDSAMYFCASTRGLNTEAFFGQGTRLTVV.